This T cell receptor (beta chain) comes out of a study of cytomegalovirus exposure and HLA in healthy donors. General study results and limits: What a later analysis showed was that several of the most significant clusters appeared linked to common viral pathogens. In all likelihood, a cluster of highly shared sequence variants was a sequencing artifact.

PCR amplification relied on 60 Vbeta primers (plus 13 Jbeta primers). Clones were read by immunoSEQ multiplex PCR, and TCRdb kept only the in-frame ones, dropping some. This table has under 55,000 clones, around 66% appearing once. Details on this clone: Its antigen is as yet unknown.

Material for sequencing was PBMCs. The receptor was derived from a man aged 18-30 years in good health and CMV-seronegative.

CDR3 nucleotide sequence: TGCAGCGTTCGAGCCGGGACTAGCGGGATCGGGGAGCTGTTTTTT. Its protein product is CSVRAGTSGIGELFF. This chain uses TRBV29-1 with TRBJ2-2, with 13 bases lining up with TRBD2. The V segment lost 5 bases and the J segment 7 bases; nucleotides outside the gene matches: 7. The CDR3 is made up of 15 amino acids. The germline CDR1 and CDR2 sequences are SQVTM and ANQGSEA.